One and the same sample provided the 28 T cell receptor beta chains below, sequenced in a study of shared clonotypes between healthy human individuals. Libraries were prepared by immunoSEQ multiplex PCR; TCRdb keeps only in-frame clonotypes and omits some of them. The data hold about 96,000 clones, with 60% to 70% observed a single time. The sequenced sample consisted of memory CD8+ T cells sorted from blood. Subset given: CD45RO+ cells pooled with CCR7-negative TemRA cells. The receptors stem from a man aged 30-40 years in good health.

The chain employs TRBV6-1 and TRBJ2-6; no clear D. There are 14 residues in the CDR3. Trimming removed 6 bases at V and 0 bases at J, with 6 bases between. Germline CDR1 is MNHNS and CDR2 is SASEGT. This CDR3 reads CASSDGSGANVLTF. CDR3 nucleotide sequence: TGTGCCAGCAGCGACGGCTCTGGGGCCAACGTCCTGACTTTC.

This chain uses TRBV28 with TRBJ1-5; D may be TRBD1 (5 bases). The CDR3 runs to 14 residues. CDR1 MDHEN and CDR2 SYDVKM come from the germline V gene. V lost 8 bases and J lost 2, with 13 bases in between. CDR3 in amino acids: CASRFGGGNQPQHF. DNA for the CDR3: TGTGCCAGCCGCTTCGGGGGGGGCAATCAGCCCCAGCATTTT.

The gene calls are TRBV15 and TRBJ2-1; the D is unclear. The length of the CDR3 is 16 residues. CDR1 is LNHNV, CDR2 YYDKDF, per germline (reference sequence). V was pared by 1 base and J by 7 bases, with 17 bases between. The CDR3 is CATSRALTRLRNEQFF. The DNA for the CDR3 is TGTGCCACCAGCAGAGCCCTTACCCGATTAAGGAATGAGCAGTTCTTC.

This clone was recorded a few times. The CDR3 sequence: CASSDGVGRGSNEQFF. CDR3 sequence (DNA): TGTGCCAGTAGTGACGGGGTTGGCAGGGGTAGCAATGAGCAGTTCTTC. This chain links TRBV19 with TRBJ2-1; D perhaps matches TRBD1 (6 bases). V gave up 5 bases and J gave up 6 bases, with 20 bases separating them. Germline loops: CDR1 LNHDA, CDR2 SQIVND (reference sequence). The CDR3 consists of 16 residues. Full variable domain (outside the CDR3, taken from reference TRBV19 and TRBJ2-1): DGGITQSPKYLFRKEGQNVTLSCEQNLNHDAMYWYRQDPGQGLRLIYYSQIVNDFQKGDIAEGYSVSREKKESFPLTVTSAQKNPTAFYLCASSDGVGRGSNEQFFGPGTRLTVL.

This chain joins TRBV11-2 and TRBJ2-5; TRBD2 agrees at 7 bases. This CDR3 comprises 15 residues. Germline-derived CDR1 and CDR2 are SGHAT and FQNNGV. Germline trimming cut 2 bases from V and 5 bases from J; bases unmatched to any gene: 8. The CDR3, as DNA: TGTGCCAGCAGCTTACGGGGGGTAGGGTGGGAGACCCAGTACTTC. It is translated as CASSLRGVGWETQYF. Full variable domain (missing parts from reference TRBV11-2 and TRBJ2-5): EAGVAQSPRYKIIEKRQSVAFWCNPISGHATLYWYQQILGQGPKLLIQFQNNGVVDDSQLPKDRFSAERLKGVDSTLKIQPAKLEDSAVYLCASSLRGVGWETQYFGPGTRLLVL.

The V gene is TRBV7-2, the J gene TRBJ2-7; 7 positions match TRBD1. The V segment lost 5 bases and the J segment 4 bases; nucleotides outside the gene matches: 14. The CDR3 spans 16 residues. Germline CDR1 SGHTA, CDR2 FQGNSA. The CDR3 spells CASSPQWDSVLYEQYF. Written as DNA, the CDR3 is TGTGCCAGCAGCCCCCAGTGGGACAGCGTTTTATACGAGCAGTACTTC.

The gene calls are TRBV10-2 and TRBJ2-2; no clear D gene. This CDR3 is 14 amino acids long. The V and J ends lost 7 bases and 0 bases respectively, with 9 bases between them. Germline CDR1 and CDR2: WSHSY and SAAADI. For the CDR3, the DNA is TGCGCCAGCATCTTCCTTGCGAACACCGGGGAGCTGTTTTTT. Protein: CASIFLANTGELFF.

This sequence joins TRBV6-5 and TRBJ2-5; 9 positions match TRBD2. The germline gives CDR1 MNHEY, CDR2 SVGAGI. Germline trimming cut 6 bases from V and 4 bases from J; bases unmatched to any gene: 6. The CDR3 length is 14 residues. DNA of the CDR3: TGTGCCAGCAGGGGACCGGGACTAGCAGAGACCCAGTACTTC. Translated: CASRGPGLAETQYF.

The CDR3 is CASRPQVNQPQHF. The CDR3 DNA reads as TGTGCCAGCAGGCCTCAGGTGAATCAGCCCCAGCATTTT. V usage is TRBV6-6 and J usage is TRBJ1-5, with unresolved D. Germline assignment: CDR1 MNHNY and CDR2 SVGAGI (reference sequence). Trimming left V 6 bases short and J 4 bases short, with 10 bases between. This CDR3 comprises 13 residues.

The chain has TRBV15 and TRBJ2-3; 11 positions agree with TRBD1. The CDR3 has 17 amino acids. Germline assignment: CDR1 LNHNV and CDR2 YYDKDF (reference sequence). J gave up 1 base and V 0 bases, and 3 bases lay outside the gene matches. The CDR3: CATSRDWDRGGTDTQYF. CDR3 nucleotides: TGTGCCACCAGCAGAGACTGGGACAGGGGGGGCACAGATACGCAGTATTTT.

This chain connects TRBV6-1 to TRBJ2-1; 7 bases match TRBD2. CDR1 is MNHNS and CDR2 is SASEGT in the germline V gene. This CDR3 spans 11 amino acids. V was clipped by 8 bases and J by 9 bases; unmatched bases: 4. The CDR3 DNA is TGTGCCAGCTTATTAGCGGGTGAGCAGTTCTTC. Its translation is CASLLAGEQFF.

The genes are TRBV28 and TRBJ1-1; D gene unclear. Germline lookup yields CDR1 MDHEN and CDR2 SYDVKM. The V and J ends lost 4 bases and 7 bases respectively, with 7 bases between them. This CDR3 region has 11 residues. Here the CDR3 DNA reads TGTGCCAGCAGTTCGCAGTATGAAGCTTTCTTT. Protein sequence: CASSSQYEAFF.

J is TRBJ1-5 and V is TRBV4-2; 8 bases are a match to TRBD1. CDR1 LGHNA and CDR2 YNFKEQ come from the germline V gene. With 4 bases clipped from V and 6 bases from J, the junction kept 8 bases outside the gene matches. This CDR3 contains 15 residues. The CDR3: CASSPTGAYSQPQHF. The CDR3 bases are TGTGCCAGCAGCCCGACAGGGGCTTATAGTCAGCCCCAGCATTTT.

The V call is TRBV11-3, the J call TRBJ2-2, with 11 bases lining up with TRBD2. The CDR3 runs 17 residues. The V and J ends lost 3 bases and 3 bases, in that order; junction bases with no gene match: 6. The germline CDR1 and CDR2 sequences are SGHNT and YENEEA. The CDR3 region is CASSLLSGRADTGELFF. Here the CDR3 DNA reads TGTGCCAGCAGCTTGCTTAGCGGGAGGGCCGACACCGGGGAGCTGTTTTTT.

The chain carries TRBV2 and TRBJ2-1; unclear D gene. The CDR3 sequence is 14 residues long. Germline V gives CDR1 SNHLY, CDR2 FYNNEI. The V end lost 8 bases, the J end lost 0 bases, and 11 bases lay between the germline ends. The CDR3 region is CASEASSSYNEQFF. CDR3 bases: TGTGCCAGCGAGGCATCAAGCTCCTACAATGAGCAGTTCTTC.

A few counts support this clone. The V and J genes are TRBV27 and TRBJ2-1; 11 positions match TRBD2. This CDR3 comprises 15 residues. V gave up 6 bases and J gave up 3 bases; unmatched junction bases: 4. Germline CDR1 is MNHEY and CDR2 is SMNVEV (reference sequence). DNA for the CDR3: TGTGCCAGCAGGCAGACTAGCGGGGACTACAATGAGCAGTTCTTC. It translates to CASRQTSGDYNEQFF.

This clone came up a few times. J is TRBJ2-5 and V is TRBV9, with 11 bases that match TRBD2. Germline-derived CDR1 and CDR2 are SGDLS and YYNGEE. The junction had 5 bases not matched to a gene; V was cut back by 2 bases and J by 5 bases. This CDR3 spans 15 amino acids. Here the CDR3 reads CASSVSGRASETQYF. CDR3 in DNA: TGTGCCAGCAGCGTTAGCGGGAGGGCCAGTGAGACCCAGTACTTC.

This clone was observed a single time. The chain employs TRBV11-2 and TRBJ1-3; D is unclear. Germline loops: CDR1 SGHAT, CDR2 FQNNGV. Deletions cut 5 bases from V and 3 bases from J, with 14 bases between. The CDR3 spans 15 residues. Here the CDR3 DNA reads TGTGCCAGCAGCCCAAACCGGGGTTTTGGAAACACCATATATTTT. As protein: CASSPNRGFGNTIYF.

This clone showed up just a few times. The chain uses TRBV9 and TRBJ2-2; either TRBD1 or TRBD2 may fit D (5 bases each). There are 14 residues in the CDR3. V lost 3 bases, J lost 2 bases, and 8 bases lay in between. Germline V CDR1 and CDR2: SGDLS, YYNGEE. CDR3 sequence (DNA): TGTGCCAGCAGCGAGGGGAGTAACACCGGGGAGCTGTTTTTT. Amino acids: CASSEGSNTGELFF.

The genes are TRBV7-9 and TRBJ2-1, with 7 nucleotides matching TRBD2. Per the germline V gene, CDR1 is SEHNR and CDR2 is FQNEAQ (reference sequence). J gave up 8 bases and V 10 bases, and 5 bases lay outside the gene matches. The length of the CDR3 is 11 residues. CDR3 coding DNA: TGTGCCAACGAAGCGGGATATGAGCAGTTCTTC. Its translation: CANEAGYEQFF.

This clone has more than one count but fewer than ten. This chain connects TRBV2 to TRBJ2-7; no firm D call. V lost 3 bases and J 3 bases, leaving 6 bases between the germline ends. CDR1 SNHLY and CDR2 FYNNEI come from the germline V gene. The CDR3 runs to 12 residues. The CDR3 here is CASSEWNYEQYF. DNA of the CDR3: TGTGCCAGCAGTGAGTGGAACTACGAGCAGTACTTC.

This chain connects TRBV7-9 to TRBJ2-7, with D perhaps matching TRBD1 or TRBD2 (5 bases each). This CDR3 spans 15 amino acids. Per germline, CDR1 SEHNR and CDR2 FQNEAQ (reference sequence). With 7 bases removed from V and 6 bases from J, the gap between germline ends came to 22 bases. This chain's CDR3 is CASTNLVGSGGEQYF. In DNA, the CDR3 is TGTGCCAGCACCAACTTAGTGGGGTCTGGGGGCGAGCAGTACTTC. Looking up the rest from reference TRBV7-9 and TRBJ2-7 gives the full variable domain: DTGVSQNPRHKITKRGQNVTFRCDPISEHNRLYWYRQTLGQGPEFLTYFQNEAQLEKSRLLSDRFSAERPKGSFSTLEIQRTEQGDSAMYLCASTNLVGSGGEQYFGPGTRLTVT.

This clone was counted a few times. The chain recombines TRBV14 with TRBJ1-4; no reliable D call. This CDR3 is built from 15 residues. Germline CDR1 is SGHDN and CDR2 is FVKESK. Trimming took off 0 bases at V and 8 bases at J, with 13 bases between the two ends. CDR3 nucleotide sequence: TGTGCCAGCAGCCAAGATCCCACGCTGGGCGAAAAACTGTTTTTT. As protein: CASSQDPTLGEKLFF.

This rearrangement joins TRBV29-1 to TRBJ2-1; 8 nucleotides align to TRBD2. Germline assignment: CDR1 SQVTM and CDR2 ANQGSEA. With V trimmed by 7 bases and J by 9 bases, 8 bases remained unmatched. CDR3 length: 12 residues. The CDR3 reads CSGLAGSPEQFF. The CDR3 DNA reads TGCAGCGGTTTAGCGGGGTCCCCTGAGCAGTTCTTC.

The J gene is TRBJ2-1, the V gene TRBV11-2; D gene unclear. The germline V and J ends were trimmed by 1 base and 6 bases, with 7 bases remaining between them. There are 13 residues in the CDR3. Per the germline V gene, CDR1 is SGHAT and CDR2 is FQNNGV. The DNA of the CDR3 is TGTGCCAGCAGCTTAGTAAGAGGCAATGAGCAGTTCTTC. Amino acid sequence: CASSLVRGNEQFF.

The chain carries TRBV19 and TRBJ2-2, with D perhaps matching TRBD1 (6 bases). Germline V gene lookup returns CDR1 LNHDA and CDR2 SQIVND (reference sequence). The CDR3 has 16 residues. V dropped 6 bases and J dropped 0 bases, with 14 bases sitting between them. The CDR3 DNA is TGTGCCAGTAGCCGACCGACAGGAGCGAACACCGGGGAGCTGTTTTTT. Its protein product is CASSRPTGANTGELFF.

V is TRBV5-8 and J is TRBJ2-7; TRBD1 matches 9 bases. After removal of 0 bases from V and 6 bases from J, the junction contained 7 bases not matched to a gene. This CDR3 has 15 amino acids. The germline gives CDR1 SGHTS, CDR2 YDEGEE. CDR3 nucleotides: TGTGCCAGCAGCTTGGCCGGGACAGGGACGTCCGAGCAGTACTTC. It specifies CASSLAGTGTSEQYF.

This sequence joins TRBV13 and TRBJ2-1; 11 bases agree with TRBD1. Trimming cost V 5 bases and J 12 bases; bases outside gene matches: 9. The germline V gene encodes CDR1 PRHDT and CDR2 FYEKMQ (reference sequence). This CDR3 is 14 amino acids long. The CDR3 DNA follows: TGTGCCAGCAGCCAACGGACAGGGGGCCTAGGGCAGTTCTTC. Protein: CASSQRTGGLGQFF.